The 19 T cell receptor beta chains below were found in one sample sequenced in a study of shared clonotypes between healthy human individuals. This table comes from immunoSEQ multiplex PCR, and its TCRdb copy is limited to in-frame clones, with some not included. Seen here are more than 500,000 clones, approximately 95% observed once, and the top ten hold approximately 0.067%. The sequencing sample was made of naive CD4+ T cells sorted from blood. Subset meaning: CD45RA+ positively selected. Source of these receptors: a woman aged 30 to 39 in good health.

V and J are TRBV28 and TRBJ1-1; no clear D. The CDR3 contains 15 residues. Germline CDR1 MDHEN, CDR2 SYDVKM. Deletions cut 2 bases from V and 0 bases from J, with 10 bases between. This CDR3 reads CASSLPGGLNTEAFF. In DNA, the CDR3 is TGTGCCAGCAGTTTACCAGGAGGGCTGAACACTGAAGCTTTCTTT.

The J gene is TRBJ2-6, the V gene TRBV7-9, with unresolved D. Germline loops: CDR1 SEHNR, CDR2 FQNEAQ (reference sequence). V dropped 6 bases and J dropped 0 bases, with 3 bases sitting between them. CDR3 length equals 13 residues. CDR3 bases: TGTGCCAGCAGGGACTCTGGGGCCAACGTCCTGACTTTC. Amino acid sequence: CASRDSGANVLTF.

The chain uses TRBV7-3 and TRBJ2-5; D gene uncertain. Germline CDR1 reads SGHTA; CDR2 reads FQGTGA. V dropped 1 base and J dropped 4 bases, with 4 bases sitting between them. The length of the CDR3 is 12 residues. The CDR3 region is CASSLRRETQYF. CDR3 DNA: TGTGCCAGCAGCTTAAGGCGAGAGACCCAGTACTTC.

This chain uses TRBV4-1 with TRBJ2-5; 9 bases match TRBD2. This CDR3 is 16 amino acids long. Germline V lookup: CDR1 MGHRA, CDR2 YSYEKL. The V segment lost 5 bases and the J segment 5 bases; nucleotides outside the gene matches: 12. CDR3 nucleotide sequence: TGCGCCAGCAGCGAGGGAAGGGCTAGCGGGAAGGAGACCCAGTACTTC. This translates into CASSEGRASGKETQYF.

This clone has just one count. The chain combines TRBV27 with TRBJ2-6; D possibly matches TRBD1 or TRBD2 (5 bases each). The CDR3 runs 17 residues. The ends were cut back, 5 bases at V and 0 bases at J, with 14 bases in the middle. Germline CDR1 MNHEY, CDR2 SMNVEV (reference sequence). The CDR3, as DNA: TGTGCCAGCAGTAACCGGGACGGAGACTCTGGGGCCAACGTCCTGACTTTC. Its protein is CASSNRDGDSGANVLTF.

The chain combines TRBV10-3 with TRBJ1-1; D is uncertain. V lost 10 bases to trimming and J lost 0 bases, with 12 bases between them. Looked up from germline, CDR1 is ENHRY and CDR2 is SYGVKD. This CDR3 has 13 amino acids. This CDR3 is CASSDGMNTEAFF. Written as DNA, the CDR3 is TGTGCCAGCTCGGACGGTATGAACACTGAAGCTTTCTTT.

V usage is TRBV5-4 and J usage is TRBJ2-1; maybe TRBD2 (6 bases). The germline gives CDR1 SGHNT, CDR2 YYREEE (reference sequence). CDR3 length: 14 residues. Trimming pared 6 bases from V and 6 bases from J, leaving 16 bases between. The chain's CDR3 is CASMGRTHVNEQFF. CDR3 nucleotides: TGTGCCAGCATGGGGAGGACCCACGTCAATGAGCAGTTCTTC.

This chain connects TRBV6-1 to TRBJ2-7; D is perhaps TRBD2 (6 bases). Looked up from germline, CDR1 is MNHNS and CDR2 is SASEGT. The CDR3 has 16 amino acids. Trimming stripped 2 bases from V and 2 bases from J, with 16 bases between. DNA of the CDR3: TGTGCCAGCAGTGAACTCCCCGGGACTCGCCCCTACGAGCAGTACTTC. Amino acids: CASSELPGTRPYEQYF.

The chain carries TRBV7-9 and TRBJ1-5; D perhaps matches TRBD1 (5 bases). CDR3 size: 17 residues. Germline CDR1 SEHNR, CDR2 FQNEAQ (reference sequence). V was shortened by 1 base and J by 6 bases, with 19 bases between the two germline ends. The DNA of the CDR3 is TGTGCCAGCAGCTTAGGGGGCTGGGGGGTCGGGAGTCAGCCCCAGCATTTT. It translates to CASSLGGWGVGSQPQHF.

J is TRBJ2-1 and V is TRBV27; 12 nucleotides line up with TRBD2. Germline V gene lookup returns CDR1 MNHEY and CDR2 SMNVEV (reference sequence). V shed 3 bases, J shed 10 bases, and the junction held 10 bases outside the gene matches. The CDR3 covers 16 residues. DNA for the CDR3: TGTGCCAGCAGTTTGACTAGCGGGAGCCCCGCGGGGGAGCAGTTCTTC. It yields the protein CASSLTSGSPAGEQFF.

The V and J genes are TRBV10-1 and TRBJ2-5; TRBD2 matches at 7 bases. V trimming: 8 bases; J trimming: 2 bases; junction bases outside the gene matches: 8. This CDR3 comprises 14 residues. Germline-derived CDR1 and CDR2 are WNHNN and SYGVQD (reference sequence). The CDR3 sequence is CASQIPSGQETQYF. The CDR3 coding sequence is TGCGCCAGCCAGATTCCTAGCGGACAAGAGACCCAGTACTTC.

The chain uses TRBV28 and TRBJ2-7; no definite D call. This CDR3 spans 14 amino acids. Germline values: CDR1 MDHEN, CDR2 SYDVKM. V was cut by 5 bases and J by 6 bases, with 17 bases left in between. In nucleotides, the CDR3 is TGTGCCAGCAGTCCCCCTTGGGGTAGCCGCGAGCAGTACTTC. Amino acids: CASSPPWGSREQYF. Together with reference TRBV28 and TRBJ2-7, the CDR3 gives the full variable domain: DVKVTQSSRYLVKRTGEKVFLECVQDMDHENMFWYRQDPGLGLRLIYFSYDVKMKEKGDIPEGYSVSREKKERFSLILESASTNQTSMYLCASSPPWGSREQYFGPGTRLTVT.

This clone was recorded only once. The rearrangement joins TRBV10-3 to TRBJ2-7; either TRBD1 or TRBD2 may supply D (5 bases each). The V end was cut by 8 bases, the J end by 2 bases, with 13 bases between. Germline V gives CDR1 ENHRY, CDR2 SYGVKD. The CDR3 extends over 13 amino acids. The CDR3 region has the DNA TGTGCCATCGGCCCCTTGGGGGCCTACGAGCAGTACTTC. Protein: CAIGPLGAYEQYF.

In this sample, this clone turned up once. This sequence joins TRBV7-8 and TRBJ1-2; D gene uncertain. CDR3 length: 14 amino acids. V gave up 7 bases and J gave up 6 bases, with 18 bases separating them. Germline lookup yields CDR1 SGHVS and CDR2 FQNEAQ. Here the CDR3 reads CASTPGRGGDGYTF. In DNA, the CDR3 is TGTGCCAGCACCCCGGGCCGTGGAGGCGATGGCTACACCTTC.

The chain links TRBV18 to TRBJ2-1, with TRBD2 matching over 10 bases. Germline loops: CDR1 KGHSH, CDR2 LQKENI. With 4 bases clipped from V and 2 bases from J, the junction kept 5 bases outside the gene matches. There are 16 residues in the CDR3. Written as DNA, the CDR3 is TGTGCCAGCTCACTATCCGGGACTAGCGCCTACAATGAGCAGTTCTTC. It translates to CASSLSGTSAYNEQFF.

V gene TRBV5-6 combines with J gene TRBJ2-7, with 14 bases identical to TRBD2. The CDR3 runs 18 residues. Germline V gene lookup returns CDR1 SGHDT and CDR2 YYEEEE. J gave up 2 bases and V 3 bases, and 10 bases lay outside the gene matches. CDR3 protein: CASSSEPGLAGVTYEQYF. The CDR3 bases are TGTGCCAGCAGCTCAGAACCGGGACTAGCGGGAGTCACCTACGAGCAGTACTTC.

The CDR3 sequence is CASSLGTVAGNTIYF. The CDR3, as DNA: TGTGCCAGCAGCTTGGGGACCGTAGCTGGAAACACCATATATTTT. V is TRBV5-4 and J is TRBJ1-3; D is uncertain. V shed 0 bases and J shed 2 bases, with 9 bases lying between them. This CDR3 has 15 residues. Germline V gives CDR1 SGHNT, CDR2 YYREEE (reference sequence).

The genes are TRBV5-5 and TRBJ2-7; D call uncertain. The V gene's germline CDR1 is SGHKS and CDR2 YYEKEE (reference sequence). The V end lost 2 bases, the J end lost 5 bases, and 14 bases lay between the germline ends. The CDR3 has 14 residues. CDR3: CASSLTPKFNEQYF. CDR3 nucleotides: TGTGCCAGCAGCTTAACGCCTAAGTTCAACGAGCAGTACTTC.

The CDR3 spells CASSLVRGGRDANTGELFF. The CDR3 coding sequence is TGTGCCAGCAGCTTAGTTCGGGGCGGACGGGATGCGAACACCGGGGAGCTGTTTTTT. The chain uses TRBV11-2 and TRBJ2-2; either TRBD1 or TRBD2 may fit D (5 bases each). The CDR3 loop spans 19 amino acids. V lost 1 base and J 0 bases, leaving 18 bases between the germline ends. Germline V gives CDR1 SGHAT, CDR2 FQNNGV.